This TCR beta chain was observed in a study of T cells in Graves' hyperthyroidism and ophthalmopathy. TCR beta CDR3 sequences were amplified from RNA transcripts. The study used the HTBI primer set for a first-round RT-PCR of the TCR CDR3. TCRdb reanalysed the multiplex PCR reads using MiXCR and keeps one entry per CDR3 protein. The sample has more than 300,000 distinct CDR3 sequences; less than 15% are singletons. In germline, CDR1 is DFQATT, CDR2 SNEGSKA (reference sequence). This CDR3 spans 14 amino acids. V gave up 5 bases and J gave up 3 bases, with 14 bases separating them. As to this clonotype: What it recognizes is unknown.

Graves' hyperthyroidism without ophthalmopathy progression within 18 months was termed stable. Exclusions: uncontrolled infection, other autoimmune disease, pregnancy, lactation. Clinical symptoms, serum thyroxine and TRAb, thyroid ultrasound and orbital computed tomography together formed the diagnostic basis. Study results and caveats: In blood, most of the thyroid clonotypes expanded above 0.001 were also present.

The rearrangement joins TRBV20-1 to TRBJ2-1; perhaps TRBD1 as D (6 bases). This sequence originates from a woman between 18 and 30 years old with Graves' hyperthyroidism. The sample comprised blood. The CDR3: CSAPAGQIYNEQFF. CDR3 nucleotides: TGCAGTGCTCCCGCCGGACAGATCTACAATGAGCAGTTCTTC.